This is a list of T cell receptor beta chains from one sample in a study of blood T cell repertoires in COVID-19. TCRdb's copy holds only in-frame clones and misses some; the assay was immunoSEQ multiplex PCR. The top ten hold approximately 8.7% of the sample, which has about 130,000 clones, about 85% seen once. Sequencing was carried out using peripheral blood. All receptors come from a middle-aged man with active or convalescent COVID-19. The CDR3 runs from the conserved cysteine through the conserved F or W. The D gene is left open where the match is weak.

J: TRBJ2-2
V: TRBV11-2
D: TRBD2
DNA: TGTGCCAGCAGCTCCCTGACGGGACTACCCGGGGAGCTGTTTTTT
CDR3: CASSSLTGLPGELFF

J: TRBJ2-1
V: TRBV11-2
D: TRBD2
DNA: TGTGCCAGCAGCTTACAGCGGGGGGTTTACAATGAGCAGTTCTTC
CDR3: CASSLQRGVYNEQFF

J: TRBJ1-1
V: TRBV5-1
D: NA
DNA: TGCGCCACTTCGACAGACTGGAACACTGAAGCTTTCTTT
CDR3: CATSTDWNTEAFF

J: TRBJ1-3
V: TRBV21-1
D: NA
DNA: TGTGCCAGCAGCCAAGGCCGTCAGGCCCTAAGTGGAAACACCATATATTTT
CDR3: CASSQGRQALSGNTIYF

J: TRBJ2-7
V: TRBV7-9
D: NA
DNA: TGTGCCAGCAGCTCGGGGAACCCCTACGAGCAGTACTTC
CDR3: CASSSGNPYEQYF

J: TRBJ1-5
V: TRBV7-3
D: TRBD1
DNA: TGTGCCAGCAGCTGGACAGGGAGTCAGCCCCAGCATTTT
CDR3: CASSWTGSQPQHF

J: TRBJ1-1
V: TRBV5-1
D: TRBD1
DNA: TGCGCCAGCAGCTTAGACAGGGGGTACACTGAAGCTTTCTTT
CDR3: CASSLDRGYTEAFF

J: TRBJ2-2
V: TRBV2
D: TRBD1
DNA: TGTGCCAAGCGGACAGGGAAGAACACCGGGGAGCTGTTTTTT
CDR3: CAKRTGKNTGELFF

J: TRBJ2-2
V: TRBV5-5
D: TRBD2
DNA: TGTGCCAGCAGCTTGGAGCGGGGGCGCCAAGCCGGGGAGCTGTTTTTT
CDR3: CASSLERGRQAGELFF

J: TRBJ2-5
V: TRBV3-1/TRBV3-2
D: TRBD2
DNA: TGTGCCAGCAGCCCGACTAGCGGGGCGAGGGGAACCCAGTACTTC
CDR3: CASSPTSGARGTQYF

J: TRBJ2-3
V: TRBV7-9
D: NA
DNA: TGTGCCAGTCAGACAACGGGGTCAGATACGCAGTATTTT
CDR3: CASQTTGSDTQYF

J: TRBJ2-7
V: TRBV7-6
D: TRBD1
DNA: TGTGCCAGCAGCATAGCGCCCGGGACAGACTCCTACGAGCAGTACTTC
CDR3: CASSIAPGTDSYEQYF

J: TRBJ1-6
V: TRBV11-2
D: TRBD1
DNA: TGTGCCAGCAGCTTGGGACAGGCTCATTCACCCCTCCACTTT
CDR3: CASSLGQAHSPLHF

J: TRBJ1-1
V: TRBV7-2
D: TRBD1
DNA: TGTGCCAGCAGCTTAACGAGGGGGCCAGGGGTGCCTGAAGCTTTCTTT
CDR3: CASSLTRGPGVPEAFF

J: TRBJ1-6
V: TRBV5-5
D: TRBD1
DNA: TGTGCCAGCAGCTTGAAGGGACAGGGATATTCACCCCTCCACTTT
CDR3: CASSLKGQGYSPLHF

J: TRBJ2-5
V: TRBV5-1
D: NA
DNA: TGCGCCAGCAGCTTATCGGCAGGTCAAGAGACCCAGTACTTC
CDR3: CASSLSAGQETQYF

J: TRBJ1-2
V: TRBV30
D: NA
DNA: TGTGCCTGGAGGTCAGCAGGGGCCAACTATGGCTACACCTTC
CDR3: CAWRSAGANYGYTF

J: TRBJ1-3
V: TRBV29-1
D: TRBD1
DNA: TGCAGCGCAGGGACAGGGGGTTCTGGAAACACCATATATTTT
CDR3: CSAGTGGSGNTIYF

J: TRBJ1-1
V: TRBV11-1
D: TRBD1
DNA: TGTGCCAGCACTCCTGGGCAGGGGGGTACTGAAGCTTTCTTT
CDR3: CASTPGQGGTEAFF

J: TRBJ2-5
V: TRBV19
D: TRBD2
DNA: TGTGCCAGTAGTATGTATAGCGGGGGCCTCCAAGAGACCCAGTACTTC
CDR3: CASSMYSGGLQETQYF

J: TRBJ2-1
V: TRBV6-5
D: TRBD2
DNA: TGTGCCAGCAGTTACGGGGGGGTTTACAATGAGCAGTTCTTC
CDR3: CASSYGGVYNEQFF

J: TRBJ2-2
V: TRBV5-4
D: TRBD1
DNA: TGTGCCAGCAGCTCGGACAGGGTTAACACCGGGGAGCTGTTTTTT
CDR3: CASSSDRVNTGELFF

J: TRBJ2-3
V: TRBV24-1
D: NA
DNA: TGTGCCACCAGTGATCCGACAGGAAGCACAGATACGCAGTATTTT
CDR3: CATSDPTGSTDTQYF

J: TRBJ2-7
V: TRBV5-4
D: TRBD1
DNA: TGTGCCAGCAGCTTGGGGACAGGGAGAACCGAGCAGTACTTC
CDR3: CASSLGTGRTEQYF

J: TRBJ2-2
V: TRBV25-1
D: TRBD2
DNA: TGTGCCAGCAGTGCGACTAGCGGGGGGCCGAACACCGGGGAGCTGTTTTTT
CDR3: CASSATSGGPNTGELFF

J: TRBJ2-5
V: TRBV19
D: NA
DNA: TGTGCCAGTAGTATCTCGGTCCAAGAGACCCAGTACTTC
CDR3: CASSISVQETQYF

J: TRBJ2-5
V: TRBV5-4
D: NA
DNA: TGTGCCAGCAGCTTGGGTTCGCAAGAGACCCAGTACTTC
CDR3: CASSLGSQETQYF

J: TRBJ2-7
V: TRBV12-5
D: NA
DNA: TGTGCTAGTGGTCAGGGCCCCTACGAGCAGTACTTC
CDR3: CASGQGPYEQYF

J: TRBJ1-2
V: TRBV7-2
D: NA
DNA: TGTGCCAGCAGCTTAGAGGCGGCCTATGGCTACACCTTC
CDR3: CASSLEAAYGYTF

J: TRBJ1-2
V: TRBV18
D: NA
DNA: TGTGCCAGCTCACCACTGACCGAGTGGACGGACAGAGGCTACACCTTC
CDR3: CASSPLTEWTDRGYTF

J: TRBJ2-1
V: TRBV2
D: TRBD2
DNA: TGTGCCAGCAGTGAAGCTAGCGGGGGCGTATACAATGAGCAGTTCTTC
CDR3: CASSEASGGVYNEQFF

J: TRBJ2-6
V: TRBV5-1
D: TRBD1
DNA: TGCGCCAGCAGCTTGTTCAGTGACAGGGGCCTCTCTGGGGCCAACGTCCTGACTTTC
CDR3: CASSLFSDRGLSGANVLTF

J: TRBJ2-6
V: TRBV15
D: TRBD1
DNA: TGTGCCACCAGCAGAGGGGACAGCCTCTCTGGGGCCAACGTCCTGACTTTC
CDR3: CATSRGDSLSGANVLTF

J: TRBJ1-2
V: TRBV25-1
D: TRBD1
DNA: TGTGCCAGCAGTGGACAGGGATATGGCTACACCTTC
CDR3: CASSGQGYGYTF

J: TRBJ1-1
V: TRBV30
D: NA
DNA: TGTGCCTGGAGTGTACGGGGTTATGGCACTGAAGCTTTCTTT
CDR3: CAWSVRGYGTEAFF

J: TRBJ2-3
V: TRBV19
D: NA
DNA: TGTGCCACCCGTTATGAGAGCACAGATACGCAGTATTTT
CDR3: CATRYESTDTQYF

J: TRBJ1-2
V: TRBV11-2
D: NA
DNA: TGTGCCAGCAGCTTAGGGTCGGTCTATGGCTACACCTTC
CDR3: CASSLGSVYGYTF

J: TRBJ1-4
V: TRBV5-1
D: TRBD1
DNA: TGCGCCAGCAGCGTACAGGGGGCGACTAATGAAAAACTGTTTTTT
CDR3: CASSVQGATNEKLFF

J: TRBJ1-6
V: TRBV18
D: TRBD1
DNA: TGTGCCAGCTCACCCGGGCAGGGGGCGTTGTCACCCCTCCACTTT
CDR3: CASSPGQGALSPLHF

J: TRBJ1-4
V: TRBV5-5
D: NA
DNA: TGTGCCAGCAGCTTGCGGGCAGGGTGGTCTAATGAAAAACTGTTTTTT
CDR3: CASSLRAGWSNEKLFF